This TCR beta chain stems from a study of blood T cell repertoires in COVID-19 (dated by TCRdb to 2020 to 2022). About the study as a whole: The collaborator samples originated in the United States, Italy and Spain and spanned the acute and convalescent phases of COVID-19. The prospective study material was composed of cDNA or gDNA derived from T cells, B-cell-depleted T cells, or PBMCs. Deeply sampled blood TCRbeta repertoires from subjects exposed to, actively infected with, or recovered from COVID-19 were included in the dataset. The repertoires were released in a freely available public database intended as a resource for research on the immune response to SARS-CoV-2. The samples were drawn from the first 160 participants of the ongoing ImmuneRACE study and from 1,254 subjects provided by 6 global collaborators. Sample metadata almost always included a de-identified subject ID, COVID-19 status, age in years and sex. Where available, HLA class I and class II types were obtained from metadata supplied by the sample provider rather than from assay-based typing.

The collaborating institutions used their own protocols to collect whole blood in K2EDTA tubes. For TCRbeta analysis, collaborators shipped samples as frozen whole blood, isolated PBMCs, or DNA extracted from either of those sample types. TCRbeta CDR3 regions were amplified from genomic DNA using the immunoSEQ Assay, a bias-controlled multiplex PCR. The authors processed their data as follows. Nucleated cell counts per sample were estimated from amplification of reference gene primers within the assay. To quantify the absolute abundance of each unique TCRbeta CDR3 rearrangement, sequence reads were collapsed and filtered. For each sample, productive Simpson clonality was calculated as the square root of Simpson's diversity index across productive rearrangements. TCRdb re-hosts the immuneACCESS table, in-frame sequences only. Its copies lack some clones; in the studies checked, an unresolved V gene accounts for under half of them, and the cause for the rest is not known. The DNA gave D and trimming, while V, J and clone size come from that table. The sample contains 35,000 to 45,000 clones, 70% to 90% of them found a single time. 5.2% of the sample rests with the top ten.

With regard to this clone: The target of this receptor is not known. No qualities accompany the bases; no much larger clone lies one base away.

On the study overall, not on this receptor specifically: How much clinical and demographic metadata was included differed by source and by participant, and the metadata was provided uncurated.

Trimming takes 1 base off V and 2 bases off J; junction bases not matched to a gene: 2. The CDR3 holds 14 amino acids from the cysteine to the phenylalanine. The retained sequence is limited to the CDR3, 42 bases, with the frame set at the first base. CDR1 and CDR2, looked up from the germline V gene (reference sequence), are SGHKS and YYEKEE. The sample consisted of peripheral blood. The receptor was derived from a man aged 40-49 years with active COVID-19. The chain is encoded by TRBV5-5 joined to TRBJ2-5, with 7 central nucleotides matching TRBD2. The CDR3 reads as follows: CASSLTSAQETQYF. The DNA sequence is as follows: TGTGCCAGCAGCTTGACTAGCGCACAAGAGACCCAGTACTTC.